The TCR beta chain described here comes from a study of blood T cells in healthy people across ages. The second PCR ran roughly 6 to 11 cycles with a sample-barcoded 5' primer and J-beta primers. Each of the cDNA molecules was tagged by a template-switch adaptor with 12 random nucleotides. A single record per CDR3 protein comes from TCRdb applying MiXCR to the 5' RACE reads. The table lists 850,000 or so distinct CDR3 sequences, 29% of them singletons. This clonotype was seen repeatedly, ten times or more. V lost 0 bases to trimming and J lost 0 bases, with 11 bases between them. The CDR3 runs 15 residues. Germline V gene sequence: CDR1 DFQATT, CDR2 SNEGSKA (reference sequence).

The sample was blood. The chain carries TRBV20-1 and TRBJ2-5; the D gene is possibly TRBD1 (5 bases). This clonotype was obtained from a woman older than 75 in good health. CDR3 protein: CSARDPTANQETQYF. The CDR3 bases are TGCAGTGCTAGAGATCCGACAGCCAACCAAGAGACCCAGTACTTC.